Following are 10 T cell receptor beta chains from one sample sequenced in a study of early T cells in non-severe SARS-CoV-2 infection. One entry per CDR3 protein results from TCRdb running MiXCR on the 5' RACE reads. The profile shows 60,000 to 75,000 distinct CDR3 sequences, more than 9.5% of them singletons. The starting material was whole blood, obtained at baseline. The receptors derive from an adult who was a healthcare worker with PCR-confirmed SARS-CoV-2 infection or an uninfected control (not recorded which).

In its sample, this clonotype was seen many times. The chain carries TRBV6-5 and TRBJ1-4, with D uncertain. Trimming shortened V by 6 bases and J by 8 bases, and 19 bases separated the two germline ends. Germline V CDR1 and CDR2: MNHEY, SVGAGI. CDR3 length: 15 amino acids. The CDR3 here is CASSLSHTRKEKLFF. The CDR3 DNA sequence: TGTGCCAGCAGCCTCTCACATACACGGAAGGAAAAACTGTTTTTT.

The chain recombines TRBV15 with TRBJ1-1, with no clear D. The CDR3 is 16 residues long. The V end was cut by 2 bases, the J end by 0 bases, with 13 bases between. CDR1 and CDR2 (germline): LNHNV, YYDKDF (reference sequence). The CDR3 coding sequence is TGTGCCACCAGCAGACTAAGCTTGACGGTGAACACTGAAGCTTTCTTT. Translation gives CATSRLSLTVNTEAFF.

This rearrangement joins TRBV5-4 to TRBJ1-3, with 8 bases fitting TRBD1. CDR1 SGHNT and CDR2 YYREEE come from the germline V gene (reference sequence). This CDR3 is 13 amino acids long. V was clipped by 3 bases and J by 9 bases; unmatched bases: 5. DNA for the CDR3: TGTGCCAGCAGCTCGGGACAGGATGGCACCATATATTTT. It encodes CASSSGQDGTIYF.

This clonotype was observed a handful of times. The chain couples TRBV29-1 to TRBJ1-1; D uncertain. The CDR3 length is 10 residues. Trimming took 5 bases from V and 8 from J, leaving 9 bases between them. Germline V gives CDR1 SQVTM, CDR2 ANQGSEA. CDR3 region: CSVNPGEAFF. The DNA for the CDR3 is TGCAGCGTTAATCCGGGGGAAGCTTTCTTT.

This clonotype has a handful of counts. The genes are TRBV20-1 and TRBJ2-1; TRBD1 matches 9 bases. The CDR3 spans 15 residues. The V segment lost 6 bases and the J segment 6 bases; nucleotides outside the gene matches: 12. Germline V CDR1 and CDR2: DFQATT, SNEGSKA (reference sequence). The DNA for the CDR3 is TGCAGTGCCCTACTAGCGTTGGGACAGGGCAATGAGCAGTTCTTC. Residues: CSALLALGQGNEQFF.

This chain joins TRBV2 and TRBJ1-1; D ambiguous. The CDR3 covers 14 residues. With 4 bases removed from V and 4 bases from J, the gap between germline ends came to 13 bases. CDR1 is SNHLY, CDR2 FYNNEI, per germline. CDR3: CASSGRVVSTEAFF. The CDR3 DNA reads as TGTGCCAGCAGTGGGCGAGTTGTGAGCACTGAAGCTTTCTTT.

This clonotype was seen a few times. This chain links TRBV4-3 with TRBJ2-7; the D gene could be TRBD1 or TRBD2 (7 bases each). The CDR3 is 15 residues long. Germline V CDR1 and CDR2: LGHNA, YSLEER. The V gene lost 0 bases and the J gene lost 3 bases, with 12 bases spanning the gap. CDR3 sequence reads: CASSQEPRGGYEQYF. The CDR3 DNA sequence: TGCGCCAGCAGCCAAGAGCCCAGGGGGGGCTACGAGCAGTACTTC.

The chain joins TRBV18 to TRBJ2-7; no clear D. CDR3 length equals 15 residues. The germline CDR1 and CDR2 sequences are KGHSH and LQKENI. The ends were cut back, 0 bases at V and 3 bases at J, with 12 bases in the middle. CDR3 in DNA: TGTGCCAGCTCACCACCCGATTACGGCCTCTACGAGCAGTACTTC. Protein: CASSPPDYGLYEQYF.

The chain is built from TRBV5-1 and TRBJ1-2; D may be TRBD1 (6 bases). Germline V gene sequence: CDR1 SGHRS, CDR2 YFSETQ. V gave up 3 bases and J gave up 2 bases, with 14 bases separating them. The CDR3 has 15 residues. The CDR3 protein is CASSWDNPKNYGYTF. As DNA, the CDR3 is TGCGCCAGCAGCTGGGACAATCCCAAGAACTATGGCTACACCTTC.

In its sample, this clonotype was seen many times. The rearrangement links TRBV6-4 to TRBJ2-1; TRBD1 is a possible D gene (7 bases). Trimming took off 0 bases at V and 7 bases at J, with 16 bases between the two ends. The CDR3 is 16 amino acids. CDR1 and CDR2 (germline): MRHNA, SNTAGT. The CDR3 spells CASSDSRDSHSNEQFF. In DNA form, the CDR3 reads TGTGCCAGCAGTGACTCGCGGGACAGCCATTCGAATGAGCAGTTCTTC.